This TCR beta chain was sequenced in a study of regulatory T cells in long-lasting Graves disease. Described time point: persistent/refractory GD, antithyroid drugs over 5 years with positive TRAb. There was RNA extracted from PBMCs, and the TCR library was made from it. The TCR beta library used iRepertoire HTBI primers with Arm-PCR amplification of CDR3. TCRdb re-analysed the multiplex PCR reads in MiXCR, keeping a single row per CDR3 protein. The sample consists of roughly 500,000 distinct CDR3 sequences, around a fifth of them appearing once. Regarding this clonotype: This could be a read error, since a much larger clone is one nucleotide away. This is likely a read error, given that the CDR3 carries no conserved phenylalanine or tryptophan at its end.

The source was peripheral blood mononuclear cells (PBMCs), collected when the disease was refractory, from a patient treated with antithyroid drugs. This sequence was found in a female donor with Graves disease.

The CDR3 here is CASSPGATNEKLFY. The DNA of the CDR3 is TGTGCCAGCAGCCCAGGGGCAACTAATGAAAAACTGTTTTAT. The rearrangement uses TRBV11-2 and TRBJ1-4, with a possible D match to TRBD1 (6 bases). This CDR3 contains 14 residues. The V gene's germline CDR1 is SGHAT and CDR2 FQNNGV. The germline V and J ends were trimmed by 5 bases and 0 bases, with 7 bases remaining between them.